Listed below are T cell receptor beta chains from one sample, sequenced in a study of vaccination effects on CD4 cells after COVID-19. What these receptors recognize is not known. Assay: immunoSEQ multiplex PCR; the TCRdb copy retains only in-frame clones and omits some. The top ten clones hold about a sixth of a sample with roughly 60,000 clones, roughly 70% of them seen once. Source: CD4+ T cells from PBMCs cultured with SARS-CoV-2 spike peptides, taken before COVID-19 vaccination. All receptors come from a human donor who received a COVID-19 vaccine. Each CDR3 is given with its conserved first and last residue. A D gene is named only where the DNA matches it firmly.

V	D	J	CDR3
TRBV2	TRBD1	TRBJ1-1	CASGQGENTEAFF
TRBV6-2/TRBV6-3	-	TRBJ1-5	CASSSGGGFGQPQHF
TRBV9	-	TRBJ2-1	CASSVGRGTYNEQFF
TRBV5-6	-	TRBJ1-5	CASSLGGYSNQPQHF
TRBV27	-	TRBJ2-3	CASSLFLPGHRRIADTQYF
TRBV10-3	-	TRBJ2-7	CAISPVSLSSYEQYF
TRBV27	TRBD2	TRBJ2-7	CASRAGGPYEQYF
TRBV10-1	TRBD1	TRBJ1-5	CASSASGRGSEKQPQHF
TRBV25-1	-	TRBJ1-2	CASSNAGANYGYTF
TRBV5-1	-	TRBJ2-2	CASSFLGRANGELFF
TRBV6-1	-	TRBJ1-3	CASSETIGGAGNTIYF
TRBV7-3	-	TRBJ2-3	CASSLSLAPTDTQYF
TRBV5-1	TRBD2	TRBJ2-5	CASSLGFSGGQETQYF
TRBV30	TRBD1	TRBJ1-3	CAWSGGQVFSGNTIYF
TRBV18	-	TRBJ1-2	CASSTSQGRTANYGYTF
TRBV6-5	-	TRBJ2-1	CASSNLKRDEQFF
TRBV10-3	TRBD1	TRBJ1-2	CAIRQGGYGYTF
TRBV2	-	TRBJ2-3	CASREQEIKTDTQYF
TRBV19	-	TRBJ2-7	CASSPPGTYYEQYF
TRBV19	-	TRBJ1-4	CASSSRRGGRITNEKLFF
TRBV3-1/TRBV3-2	-	TRBJ2-1	CAVRDGPNEQFF
TRBV7-2	TRBD1	TRBJ1-3	CASSLGTGTRNTIYF
TRBV25-1	TRBD1	TRBJ2-1	CASSGGQGAYNEQFF
TRBV5-4	TRBD1	TRBJ1-2	CASSFSLRQGRSYGYTF
TRBV4-1	-	TRBJ1-2	CASSQDVGPEYGYTF
TRBV15	-	TRBJ1-2	CATSGLANYGYTF
TRBV7-3	-	TRBJ2-5	CASSLTSGHETQYF
TRBV23-1	-	TRBJ2-6	CASSPKYVLTF
TRBV25-1	TRBD1	TRBJ2-2	CASRRQGAANTGELFF
TRBV27	-	TRBJ1-1	CASSSSIMGLNTEAFF
TRBV19	-	TRBJ1-1	CASTRVLNTEAFF
TRBV3-1/TRBV3-2	TRBD2	TRBJ2-4	CASSRGTSGGIAKNIQYF
TRBV5-5	TRBD2	TRBJ2-3	CASSYYERGARGDTQYF
TRBV7-2	-	TRBJ1-5	CASSLERGLKPQHF
TRBV9	-	TRBJ1-4	CASSSVSYGEKLFF
TRBV7-9	TRBD1	TRBJ2-7	CASSPGDRAYEQYF
TRBV28	TRBD2	TRBJ2-3	CASSHSGGDTQYF
TRBV2	TRBD1	TRBJ2-1	CASMWTGRSYNEQFF
TRBV12-2	-	TRBJ2-7	CASHHPGQGSYEQYF
TRBV10-2	-	TRBJ2-7	CASSDLERLNEQYF
TRBV12-3/TRBV12-4	-	TRBJ1-3	CALKSSGNTIYF
TRBV5-1	-	TRBJ2-3	CASSWQGITDTQYF
TRBV3-1/TRBV3-2	TRBD1	TRBJ1-5	CASSHGTENSNQPQHF
TRBV10-1	-	TRBJ1-3	CANMGPVNTIYF
TRBV6-5	-	TRBJ2-7	CATRDSYEQYF
TRBV5-1	TRBD1	TRBJ1-1	CASSPWDRETGMNTEAFF
TRBV6-6	TRBD1	TRBJ2-3	CASSRGTGQADTQYF